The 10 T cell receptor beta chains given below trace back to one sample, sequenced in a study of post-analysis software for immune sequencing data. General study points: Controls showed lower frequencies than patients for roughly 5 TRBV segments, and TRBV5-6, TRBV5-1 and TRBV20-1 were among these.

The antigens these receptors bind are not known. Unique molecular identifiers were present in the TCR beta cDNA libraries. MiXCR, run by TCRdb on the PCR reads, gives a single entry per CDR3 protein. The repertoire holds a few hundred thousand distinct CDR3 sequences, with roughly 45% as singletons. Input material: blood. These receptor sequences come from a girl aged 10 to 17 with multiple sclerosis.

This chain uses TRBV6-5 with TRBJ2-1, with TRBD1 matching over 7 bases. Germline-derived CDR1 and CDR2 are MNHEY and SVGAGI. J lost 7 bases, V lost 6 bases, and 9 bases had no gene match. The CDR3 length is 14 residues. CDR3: CASSATDRANEQFF. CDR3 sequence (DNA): TGTGCCAGCAGCGCTACTGACAGGGCAAATGAGCAGTTCTTC.

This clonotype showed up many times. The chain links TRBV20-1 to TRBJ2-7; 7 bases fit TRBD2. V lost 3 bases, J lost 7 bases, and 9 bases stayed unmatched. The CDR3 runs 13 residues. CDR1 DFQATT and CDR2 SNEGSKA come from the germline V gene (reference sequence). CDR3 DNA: TGCAGTGCTAGCGGGAGGACTCCAGGAGAGCAGTACTTC. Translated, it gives CSASGRTPGEQYF.

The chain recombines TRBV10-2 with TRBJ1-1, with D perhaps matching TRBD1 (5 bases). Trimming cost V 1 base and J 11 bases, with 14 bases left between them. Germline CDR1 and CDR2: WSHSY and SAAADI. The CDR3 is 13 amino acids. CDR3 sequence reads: CASSEWEGMRAFF. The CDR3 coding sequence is TGCGCCAGCAGTGAGTGGGAGGGGATGCGGGCTTTCTTT.

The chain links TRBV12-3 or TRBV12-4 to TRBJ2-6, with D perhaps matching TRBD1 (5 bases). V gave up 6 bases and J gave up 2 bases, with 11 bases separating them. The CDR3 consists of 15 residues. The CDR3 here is CASRGIGAGANVLTF. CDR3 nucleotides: TGTGCCAGCAGAGGGATAGGGGCTGGGGCCAACGTCCTGACTTTC.

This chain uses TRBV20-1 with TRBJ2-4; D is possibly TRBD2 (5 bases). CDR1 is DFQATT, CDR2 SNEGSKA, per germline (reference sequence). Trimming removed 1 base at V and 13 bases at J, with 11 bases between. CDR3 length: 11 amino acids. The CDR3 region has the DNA TGCAGTGCTAGAGCCCCCCCGGGACAGTACTTC. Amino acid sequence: CSARAPPGQYF.

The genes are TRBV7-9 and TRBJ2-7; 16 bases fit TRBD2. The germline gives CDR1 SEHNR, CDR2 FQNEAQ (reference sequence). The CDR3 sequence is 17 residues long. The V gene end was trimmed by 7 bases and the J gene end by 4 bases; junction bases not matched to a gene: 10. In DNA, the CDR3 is TGTGCCAGCACCGGGGGGACTAGCGGGAGGGGAATTTACGAGCAGTACTTC. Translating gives CASTGGTSGRGIYEQYF.

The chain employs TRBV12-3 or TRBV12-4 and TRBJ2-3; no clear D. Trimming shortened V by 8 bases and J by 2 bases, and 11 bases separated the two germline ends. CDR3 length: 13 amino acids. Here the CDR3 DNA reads TGTGCCAGCCATCTAGGCGACACAGATACGCAGTATTTT. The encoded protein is CASHLGDTDTQYF.

The CDR3 coding sequence is TGCGCCAGCAGTTACAGACGGGGCGACTATGGCTACACCTTC. This sequence encodes CASSYRRGDYGYTF. This chain joins TRBV10-2 and TRBJ1-2; TRBD1 is a possible D gene (5 bases). The CDR3 extends over 14 amino acids. V lost 5 bases, J lost 3 bases, and 13 bases lay in between. Per the germline V gene, CDR1 is WSHSY and CDR2 is SAAADI.

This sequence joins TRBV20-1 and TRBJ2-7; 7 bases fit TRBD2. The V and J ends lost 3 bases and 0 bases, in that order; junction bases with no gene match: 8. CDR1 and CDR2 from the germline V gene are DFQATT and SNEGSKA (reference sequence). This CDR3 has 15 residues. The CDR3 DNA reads TGCAGTGCTAGGTCAACGACTAGCTACTCCTACGAGCAGTACTTC. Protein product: CSARSTTSYSYEQYF.

The CDR3 protein is CASRLGTTYEQYF. CDR3 sequence (DNA): TGTGCCAGCAGGCTGGGCACAACCTACGAGCAGTACTTC. The chain couples TRBV12-3 or TRBV12-4 to TRBJ2-7; D remains ambiguous. With 6 bases removed from V and 2 bases from J, the gap between germline ends came to 11 bases. The CDR3 length is 13 residues.